This T cell receptor beta chain was sequenced during a study of blood T cell repertoires in COVID-19. For the study at large: The United States, Italy and Spain were the sources of the acute and convalescent COVID-19 samples. PBMCs, B-cell-depleted T cells, or T cells provided the cDNA or gDNA that made up the material.

This table comes from immunoSEQ multiplex PCR, and its TCRdb copy is limited to in-frame clones, with some not included. The sample holds 80,000 to 95,000 clones, around three quarters seen once. Per the germline V gene, CDR1 is SGHDT and CDR2 is YYEEEE. CDR3 length: 14 amino acids. V lost 1 base to trimming and J lost 0 bases, with 7 bases between them. V and J are TRBV5-6 and TRBJ1-2; tentatively, D is TRBD1 (6 bases). Sequencing was carried out using peripheral blood. The receptor was isolated from a woman aged 80 or over with active or convalescent COVID-19. This CDR3 is CASSLYRANYGYTF. CDR3 bases: TGTGCCAGCAGCTTGTACAGGGCTAACTATGGCTACACCTTC.